This is a list of T cell receptor beta chains from one sample in a study of blood T cell repertoires in COVID-19. Sequenced by immunoSEQ multiplex PCR; TCRdb stores in-frame clones only, minus some. Here the sample spans 350,000 to 450,000 clones, roughly 92% being singletons. The specimen was PBMCs or T cells enriched from blood (not recorded which). These receptors all stem from a middle-aged woman who had been exposed to COVID-19. Each CDR3 is given with its conserved first and last residue. The D gene is left open where the match is weak. The size field is filled for only some rows; it gives once, few, many or a size class.

v_call: TRBV6-6; j_call: TRBJ1-5; clone_size: -; d_call: TRBD1; cdr3_aa: CASRVDRGRNQPQHF; cdr3_nt: TGTGCCAGCAGGGTAGACAGGGGGCGGAATCAGCCCCAGCATTTT
v_call: TRBV7-3; j_call: TRBJ1-1; clone_size: -; d_call: TRBD1; cdr3_aa: CASSPRGRNTEAFF; cdr3_nt: TGTGCCAGCAGCCCCAGGGGGCGGAACACTGAAGCTTTCTTT
v_call: TRBV4-3; j_call: TRBJ1-6; clone_size: -; d_call: -; cdr3_aa: CASSQDYSGSPLHF; cdr3_nt: TGCGCCAGCAGCCAAGATTACAGCGGGTCACCCCTCCACTTT
v_call: TRBV4-1; j_call: TRBJ1-5; clone_size: -; d_call: -; cdr3_aa: CASSQEGSYSNQPQHF; cdr3_nt: TGCGCCAGCAGCCAAGAGGGGAGTTATAGCAATCAGCCCCAGCATTTT
v_call: TRBV14; j_call: TRBJ2-5; clone_size: -; d_call: TRBD2; cdr3_aa: CASSQATSGGSPQYF; cdr3_nt: TGTGCCAGCAGCCAAGCGACTAGCGGGGGGTCCCCCCAGTACTTC
v_call: TRBV19; j_call: TRBJ1-1; clone_size: once; d_call: -; cdr3_aa: CASSNPPEGRAEAFF; cdr3_nt: TGTGCCAGTAGTAACCCCCCGGAGGGGCGCGCTGAAGCTTTCTTT
v_call: TRBV7-2; j_call: TRBJ2-7; clone_size: -; d_call: TRBD2; cdr3_aa: CASSLGRGLAGPREGEQYF; cdr3_nt: TGTGCCAGCAGCTTAGGGCGCGGACTAGCGGGACCTCGGGAGGGCGAGCAGTACTTC
v_call: TRBV12-3/TRBV12-4; j_call: TRBJ1-5; clone_size: -; d_call: TRBD1; cdr3_aa: CASSSRQGTQHF; cdr3_nt: TGTGCCAGCAGTTCAAGACAGGGGACCCAGCATTTT
v_call: TRBV7-9; j_call: TRBJ1-3; clone_size: -; d_call: -; cdr3_aa: CASSSIEQGFSGNTIYF; cdr3_nt: TGTGCCAGCAGCTCCATAGAACAGGGTTTCTCTGGAAACACCATATATTTT
v_call: TRBV5-6; j_call: TRBJ1-6; clone_size: -; d_call: TRBD1; cdr3_aa: CASSLLGQGASSPLHF; cdr3_nt: TGTGCCAGCAGCTTGTTGGGACAGGGGGCTAGTTCACCCCTCCACTTT
v_call: TRBV7-6; j_call: TRBJ2-1; clone_size: -; d_call: -; cdr3_aa: CASSRGALGVNEQFF; cdr3_nt: TGTGCCAGCAGCCGAGGAGCACTAGGAGTGAATGAGCAGTTCTTC
v_call: TRBV10-1; j_call: TRBJ1-1; clone_size: -; d_call: -; cdr3_aa: CASSEWGGNTEAFF; cdr3_nt: TGCGCCAGCAGTGAGTGGGGCGGGAACACTGAAGCTTTCTTT
v_call: TRBV27; j_call: TRBJ1-1; clone_size: -; d_call: TRBD1; cdr3_aa: CASRHRGGDTEAFF; cdr3_nt: TGTGCCAGCAGACACAGGGGGGGGGACACTGAAGCTTTCTTT
v_call: TRBV9; j_call: TRBJ1-4; clone_size: -; d_call: TRBD1; cdr3_aa: CASSGRGGGGRKLFF; cdr3_nt: TGTGCCAGCAGCGGTCGTGGAGGGGGCGGAAGAAAACTGTTTTTT
v_call: TRBV18; j_call: TRBJ1-4; clone_size: -; d_call: -; cdr3_aa: CASSPPRGRTNEKLFF; cdr3_nt: TGTGCCAGCTCACCACCCAGGGGACGGACTAATGAAAAACTGTTTTTT
v_call: TRBV19; j_call: TRBJ2-3; clone_size: -; d_call: TRBD2; cdr3_aa: CASSIHLLAGVRDTQYF; cdr3_nt: TGTGCCAGTAGTATTCACCTACTAGCGGGGGTTAGGGATACGCAGTATTTT
v_call: TRBV18; j_call: TRBJ2-1; clone_size: -; d_call: TRBD2; cdr3_aa: CASSPLPASGGRYNEQFF; cdr3_nt: TGTGCCAGCTCACCGCTGCCGGCTAGCGGGGGGCGATACAATGAGCAGTTCTTC
v_call: TRBV7-9; j_call: TRBJ1-1; clone_size: -; d_call: -; cdr3_aa: CASSYEFTEAFF; cdr3_nt: TGTGCCAGCAGCTACGAGTTCACTGAAGCTTTCTTT
v_call: TRBV3-1/TRBV3-2; j_call: TRBJ1-2; clone_size: -; d_call: TRBD1; cdr3_aa: CASSQRYRGTNYGYTF; cdr3_nt: TGTGCCAGCAGCCAGCGTTACAGGGGAACGAACTATGGCTACACCTTC
v_call: TRBV29-1; j_call: TRBJ1-1; clone_size: -; d_call: -; cdr3_aa: CSVEEGGRVRAFF; cdr3_nt: TGCAGCGTTGAAGAGGGGGGGCGGGTTCGAGCTTTCTTT
v_call: TRBV6-6; j_call: TRBJ1-2; clone_size: -; d_call: TRBD1; cdr3_aa: CASNLQGASGYTF; cdr3_nt: TGTGCCAGCAATTTACAGGGGGCGAGCGGCTACACCTTC
v_call: TRBV20-1; j_call: TRBJ2-1; clone_size: -; d_call: -; cdr3_aa: CSASSNEQFF; cdr3_nt: TGCAGTGCTAGCTCCAATGAGCAGTTCTTC
v_call: TRBV19; j_call: TRBJ1-2; clone_size: -; d_call: TRBD1; cdr3_aa: CASRADRGNGYTF; cdr3_nt: TGTGCCAGTAGGGCAGACAGGGGAAATGGCTACACCTTC
v_call: TRBV11-2; j_call: TRBJ2-3; clone_size: once; d_call: TRBD2; cdr3_aa: CASRQGTSGLTQYF; cdr3_nt: TGTGCCAGCAGGCAGGGGACTAGCGGACTTACGCAGTATTTT
v_call: TRBV7-9; j_call: TRBJ2-3; clone_size: -; d_call: -; cdr3_aa: CASSSGLGLTDTQYF; cdr3_nt: TGTGCCAGCAGCTCCGGGTTGGGGCTCACAGATACGCAGTATTTT
v_call: TRBV10-1; j_call: TRBJ2-3; clone_size: -; d_call: -; cdr3_aa: CASSALRTDTQYF; cdr3_nt: TGCGCCAGCAGCGCCCTACGCACAGATACGCAGTATTTT
v_call: TRBV10-3; j_call: TRBJ2-3; clone_size: -; d_call: TRBD2; cdr3_aa: CAISESQLAGGLRGTDTQYF; cdr3_nt: TGTGCCATCAGTGAGTCCCAACTAGCGGGGGGCCTACGGGGCACAGATACGCAGTATTTT
v_call: TRBV7-2; j_call: TRBJ1-2; clone_size: -; d_call: -; cdr3_aa: CASSLGGTTNYGYTF; cdr3_nt: TGTGCCAGCAGCTTAGGCGGCACCACTAACTATGGCTACACCTTC
v_call: TRBV30; j_call: TRBJ2-1; clone_size: -; d_call: TRBD1; cdr3_aa: CAWNGQVVKNEQFF; cdr3_nt: TGTGCCTGGAACGGACAGGTGGTAAAAAATGAGCAGTTCTTC
v_call: TRBV30; j_call: TRBJ1-6; clone_size: -; d_call: TRBD1; cdr3_aa: CAWSPLHRGPSPLHF; cdr3_nt: TGTGCCTGGAGTCCCCTCCACAGGGGGCCTTCACCCCTCCACTTT
v_call: TRBV9; j_call: TRBJ1-4; clone_size: -; d_call: -; cdr3_aa: CASSVVGARGEKLFF; cdr3_nt: TGTGCCAGCAGCGTAGTAGGGGCGCGTGGGGAAAAACTGTTTTTT
v_call: TRBV5-1; j_call: TRBJ1-2; clone_size: -; d_call: TRBD1; cdr3_aa: CASSPWGQGATDYGYTF; cdr3_nt: TGCGCCAGCAGCCCATGGGGACAGGGGGCTACGGACTATGGCTACACCTTC
v_call: TRBV7-2; j_call: TRBJ2-3; clone_size: -; d_call: TRBD2; cdr3_aa: CASSWGTSEGVDTQYF; cdr3_nt: TGTGCCAGCAGCTGGGGGACTAGCGAGGGGGTGGATACGCAGTATTTT
v_call: TRBV5-4; j_call: TRBJ1-5; clone_size: once; d_call: TRBD1; cdr3_aa: CASSLGGQGSNQPQHF; cdr3_nt: TGTGCCAGCAGCTTGGGGGGACAGGGAAGCAATCAGCCCCAGCATTTT
v_call: TRBV11-2; j_call: TRBJ1-1; clone_size: -; d_call: -; cdr3_aa: CASRPNREITEAFF; cdr3_nt: TGTGCCAGCAGGCCAAACAGGGAGATCACTGAAGCTTTCTTT
v_call: TRBV18; j_call: TRBJ2-5; clone_size: -; d_call: TRBD2; cdr3_aa: CASTDGLAVGETQYF; cdr3_nt: TGTGCCAGCACCGATGGACTAGCGGTGGGAGAGACCCAGTACTTC
v_call: TRBV9; j_call: TRBJ1-2; clone_size: -; d_call: -; cdr3_aa: CASSVGQVLSGYTF; cdr3_nt: TGTGCCAGCAGCGTAGGACAGGTTCTTAGTGGCTACACCTTC
v_call: TRBV7-9; j_call: TRBJ2-1; clone_size: -; d_call: TRBD2; cdr3_aa: CASSHMGTSGTEQFF; cdr3_nt: TGTGCCAGCAGTCATATGGGGACTAGCGGGACTGAGCAGTTCTTC
v_call: TRBV2; j_call: TRBJ1-5; clone_size: -; d_call: -; cdr3_aa: CASRERINGNQPQHF; cdr3_nt: TGTGCCAGCAGGGAGCGTATAAACGGCAATCAGCCCCAGCATTTT
v_call: TRBV11-3; j_call: TRBJ2-7; clone_size: once; d_call: -; cdr3_aa: CASSSRHRSLYEQYF; cdr3_nt: TGTGCCAGCAGCTCCCGACACCGCAGCCTGTACGAGCAGTACTTC
v_call: TRBV5-1; j_call: TRBJ2-6; clone_size: -; d_call: TRBD1; cdr3_aa: CASSFPGQGGTGANVLTF; cdr3_nt: TGCGCCAGCAGCTTTCCCGGACAGGGGGGAACTGGGGCCAACGTCCTGACTTTC
v_call: TRBV15; j_call: TRBJ1-1; clone_size: -; d_call: TRBD1; cdr3_aa: CATSRENGQGARTEAFF; cdr3_nt: TGTGCCACCAGCAGAGAGAACGGACAGGGGGCTAGGACTGAAGCTTTCTTT